This TCR beta chain was recovered during a study of blood T cell repertoires in COVID-19. The V end was cut by 8 bases, the J end by 1 base, with 14 bases between. The CDR3 extends over 14 amino acids. Germline assignment: CDR1 MNHEY and CDR2 SMNVEV (reference sequence). Profiling relied on immunoSEQ multiplex PCR, and the TCRdb table lists in-frame clones only, not all of them. The sample consists of more than 200,000 clones, around 89% of them appearing once. Participants came from roughly 25 US areas, aged roughly 18 to 95 years. Sequencing was carried out using PBMCs or T cells enriched from blood (not recorded which). This chain links TRBV27 with TRBJ1-1; D is undetermined. The clonotype was recovered from a woman aged 30 to 39 who had recovered from COVID-19. The CDR3 sequence is CASAKAGKNTEAFF. DNA of the CDR3: TGTGCCAGCGCAAAGGCGGGAAAGAACACTGAAGCTTTCTTT.